A selection of T cell receptor beta chains follows, all from one sample in a study of blood T cell repertoires in COVID-19. Method: immunoSEQ multiplex PCR; TCRdb's copy keeps in-frame clones and lacks some. Among approximately 170,000 clones, about 83% were seen once, and the ten largest hold 3% to 4.5%. Sequenced: peripheral blood. The receptors derive from a man younger than 35 with active or convalescent COVID-19. Each CDR3 is given with its conserved first and last residue. The D gene is left open where the match is weak. A clone size is listed for some rows: how often the clone was seen (once, few, many), or a class if it is expanded.

j_call | clone_size | v_call | d_call | cdr3_nt | cdr3_aa
TRBJ2-7 | once | TRBV24-1 | NA | TGTGCCACCAGTGGTAGGGACAACTCCTACGAGCAGTACTTC | CATSGRDNSYEQYF
TRBJ2-6 | NA | TRBV5-1 | TRBD1 | TGCGCCAGCAGCTTGGTCGGGATAACAGGGGGCGCCCCTGGGGCCAACGTCCTGACTTTC | CASSLVGITGGAPGANVLTF
TRBJ2-7 | NA | TRBV4-3 | TRBD2 | TGCGCCAGCAGCCAAGTAGCGGGAGCCTCCTACGAGCAGTACTTC | CASSQVAGASYEQYF
TRBJ1-3 | NA | TRBV19 | NA | TGTGCCAGTAGTATTAAGGCGGCTCCAGAACTTGGAAACACCATATATTTT | CASSIKAAPELGNTIYF
TRBJ2-3 | NA | TRBV7-2 | TRBD2 | TGTGCCAGCAGCTTACAGGGACTAGCGGGAGGGCGAGGAGATACGCAGTATTTT | CASSLQGLAGGRGDTQYF
TRBJ2-5 | NA | TRBV18 | TRBD1 | TGTGCCAGCTCCCATGGACAGGTTGAGCAGACCCAGTACTTC | CASSHGQVEQTQYF
TRBJ1-4 | few | TRBV9 | NA | TGTGCCAGCAGTCAAGGAAGGGAGACAACAACTAATGAAAAACTGTTTTTT | CASSQGRETTTNEKLFF
TRBJ2-4 | NA | TRBV6-5 | NA | TGTGCCAGCAGTCGGGGTTTTCGGGACATTCAGTACTTC | CASSRGFRDIQYF
TRBJ1-3 | NA | TRBV7-9 | NA | TGTGCCAGTTACCAGGGGACTGGAAACACCATATATTTT | CASYQGTGNTIYF
TRBJ1-6 | NA | TRBV10-2 | NA | TGCGCCAGCAGTGGTCGCAGGGGCCCTATCTATAATTCACCCCTCCACTTT | CASSGRRGPIYNSPLHF
TRBJ1-6 | NA | TRBV2 | TRBD1 | TGTGCCAGCAATAAAGCAGGGGGGGCGCTGGGTTCACCCCTCCACTTT | CASNKAGGALGSPLHF
TRBJ1-4 | NA | TRBV21-1 | NA | TGTGCCAGCAGCAAAGGGTGGGGAGGAGGATGGAGAAAACTGTTTTTT | CASSKGWGGGWRKLFF
TRBJ1-2 | NA | TRBV10-1 | TRBD1 | TGCGCCAGCAGTGACGACAGGGTTGGCTACACCTTC | CASSDDRVGYTF
TRBJ2-5 | NA | TRBV19 | NA | TGTGCCAGTAGTATCGGGGATTACCAAGAGACCCAGTACTTC | CASSIGDYQETQYF
TRBJ1-2 | NA | TRBV6-5 | NA | TGTGCCAGCAGTTACTGGGCCAAGCCGTCCTATGGCTACACCTTC | CASSYWAKPSYGYTF